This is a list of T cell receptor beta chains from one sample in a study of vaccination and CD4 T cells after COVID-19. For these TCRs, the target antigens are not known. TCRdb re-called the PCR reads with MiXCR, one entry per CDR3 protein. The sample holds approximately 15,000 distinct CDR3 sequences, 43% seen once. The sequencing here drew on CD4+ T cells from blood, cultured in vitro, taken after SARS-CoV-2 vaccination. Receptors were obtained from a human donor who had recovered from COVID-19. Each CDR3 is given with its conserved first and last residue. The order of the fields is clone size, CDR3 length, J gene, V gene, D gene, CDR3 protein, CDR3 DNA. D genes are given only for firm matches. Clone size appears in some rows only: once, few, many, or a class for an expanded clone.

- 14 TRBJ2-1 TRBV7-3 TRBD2 CASSPPGGGHEQFF TGTGCCAGCAGCCCCCCGGGGGGAGGGCATGAGCAGTTCTTC
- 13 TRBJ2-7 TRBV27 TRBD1 CASSQTGDGEQYF TGTGCCAGCAGTCAAACAGGGGACGGGGAGCAGTACTTC
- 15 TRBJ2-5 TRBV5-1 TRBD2 CASSPEGSGKETQYF TGCGCCAGCAGCCCGGAGGGTAGCGGGAAGGAGACCCAGTACTTC
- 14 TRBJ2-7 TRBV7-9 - CASSQPGVAVEQYF TGTGCCAGCAGCCAACCCGGAGTAGCGGTTGAGCAGTACTTC
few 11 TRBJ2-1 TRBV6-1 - CASIGPFGQFF TGTGCCAGCATTGGGCCGTTTGGGCAGTTCTTC
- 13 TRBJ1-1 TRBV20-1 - CSARGSTHTEAFF TGCAGTGCTAGGGGCTCTACCCACACTGAAGCTTTCTTT
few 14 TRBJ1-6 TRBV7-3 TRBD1 CASSLDRENSPLHF TGTGCCAGCAGCTTGGACAGGGAGAATTCACCCCTCCACTTT
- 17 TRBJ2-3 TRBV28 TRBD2 CASSLWASGRDTDTQYF TGTGCCAGCAGTTTATGGGCTAGCGGAAGGGACACAGATACGCAGTATTTT
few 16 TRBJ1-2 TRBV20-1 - CSARAREGGAHYGYTF TGCAGTGCTAGGGCACGGGAAGGCGGTGCTCACTATGGCTACACCTTC
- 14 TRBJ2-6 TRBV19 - CATQGGAGANVLTF TGTGCCACCCAGGGGGGAGCTGGGGCCAACGTCCTGACTTTC
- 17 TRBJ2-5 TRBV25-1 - CASSHYGATSSRETQYF TGTGCCAGCAGTCATTACGGGGCCACTAGTTCTCGGGAGACCCAGTACTTC
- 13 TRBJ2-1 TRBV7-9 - CASSKTSANEQFF TGTGCCAGCAGCAAGACTAGTGCCAATGAGCAGTTCTTC
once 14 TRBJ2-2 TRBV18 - CASSRDTNTGELFF TGTGCCAGCTCACGGGACACGAACACCGGGGAGCTGTTTTTT
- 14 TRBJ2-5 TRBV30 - CAWSRRGGFVAQYF TGTGCCTGGTCCAGGCGCGGAGGGTTCGTGGCCCAGTACTTC
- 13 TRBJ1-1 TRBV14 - CASSQGLGTEAFF TGTGCCAGCAGCCAAGGGCTGGGCACTGAAGCTTTCTTT
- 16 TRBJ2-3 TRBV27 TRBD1 CASSLLLNRGPDTQYF TGTGCCAGCAGTTTACTTCTTAACAGGGGGCCAGATACGCAGTATTTT
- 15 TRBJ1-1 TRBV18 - CASSMGRAKNTEAFF TGTGCCAGCTCGATGGGGAGGGCCAAGAACACTGAAGCTTTCTTT
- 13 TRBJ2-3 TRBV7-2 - CASSNSETDTQYF TGTGCCAGCAGCAATAGCGAGACAGATACTCAGTATTTT
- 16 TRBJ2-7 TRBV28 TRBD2 CASSLFGLAGSYEQYF TGTGCCAGCAGTTTATTCGGACTAGCGGGATCCTACGAGCAGTACTTC
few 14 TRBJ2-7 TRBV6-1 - CASSLRTETYEQYF TGTGCCAGTTCTCTCCGGACAGAGACGTACGAGCAGTACTTC
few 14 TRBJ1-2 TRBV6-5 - CASSYSWGMDGYTF TGTGCCAGCAGTTACTCTTGGGGAATGGATGGCTACACCTTC
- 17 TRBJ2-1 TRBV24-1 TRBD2 CATSAQTSGISYNEQFF TGTGCCACCAGTGCCCAGACTAGCGGGATCTCCTACAATGAGCAGTTCTTC
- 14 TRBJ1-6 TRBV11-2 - CASLPTRENSPLHF TGTGCCAGCCTTCCAACCAGGGAGAATTCACCCCTCCACTTT
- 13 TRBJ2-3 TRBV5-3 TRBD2 CASSLLAGETQYF TGTGCCAGCAGCTTGCTAGCGGGAGAAACGCAGTATTTT
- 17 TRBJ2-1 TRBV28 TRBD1 CASSLLGGGTGYNEQFF TGTGCCAGCAGTTTATTAGGTGGGGGGACAGGGTACAATGAGCAGTTCTTC
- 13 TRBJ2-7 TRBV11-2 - CASSLGNRDEQYF TGTGCCAGCAGCTTAGGTAACAGGGACGAGCAGTACTTC
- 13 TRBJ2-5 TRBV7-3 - CASSGGFQETQYF TGTGCCAGCAGCGGGGGATTCCAAGAGACCCAGTACTTC
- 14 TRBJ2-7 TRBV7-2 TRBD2 CASSLVAGVNEQYF TGTGCCAGCAGCTTAGTGGCGGGAGTTAACGAGCAGTACTTC
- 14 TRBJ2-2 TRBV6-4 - CASSDSTSTGELFF TGTGCCAGCAGTGACTCGACTAGCACCGGGGAGCTGTTTTTT
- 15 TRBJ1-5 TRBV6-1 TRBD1 CASKEGAPSNQPQHF TGTGCCAGCAAAGAGGGGGCGCCGAGCAATCAGCCCCAGCATTTT
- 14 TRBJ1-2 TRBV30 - CAWAPLLNFYGYTF TGTGCCTGGGCCCCACTGCTAAATTTCTATGGCTACACCTTC
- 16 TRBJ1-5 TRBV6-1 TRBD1 CASSDHVGQGVQPQHF TGTGCCAGCAGTGACCATGTCGGACAGGGTGTCCAGCCCCAGCATTTT
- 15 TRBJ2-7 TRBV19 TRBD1 CASSIAQGARYEQYF TGTGCCAGTAGTATCGCCCAGGGGGCGCGCTACGAGCAGTACTTC
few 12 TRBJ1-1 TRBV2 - CASSVDLTEAFF TGTGCCAGCAGTGTCGACCTCACTGAAGCTTTCTTT
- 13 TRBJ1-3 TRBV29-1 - CSVDIGSGNTIYF TGCAGCGTTGATATTGGTTCTGGAAACACCATATATTTT
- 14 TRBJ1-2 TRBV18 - CASSRTQENYGYTF TGTGCCAGCTCACGAACCCAGGAAAACTATGGCTACACCTTC
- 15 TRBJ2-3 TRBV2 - CASSEIFFTTDTQYF TGTGCCAGCAGTGAGATATTCTTCACCACAGATACGCAGTATTTT
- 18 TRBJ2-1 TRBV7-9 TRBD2 CATLGTSGRSPSYNEQFF TGTGCCACACTCGGGACTAGCGGGAGGTCACCATCCTACAATGAGCAGTTCTTC
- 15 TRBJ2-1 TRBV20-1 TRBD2 CSATSGYNSYNEQFF TGCAGTGCTACTAGCGGGTACAACTCCTACAATGAGCAGTTCTTC
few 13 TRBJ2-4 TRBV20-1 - CSAEGGGGNIQYF TGCAGTGCTGAAGGAGGGGGGGGAAACATTCAGTACTTC
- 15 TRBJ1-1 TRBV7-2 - CASSFGGRMNTEAFF TGTGCCAGCAGCTTCGGGGGCAGGATGAACACTGAAGCTTTCTTT